This entry concerns a single TCR beta chain. Its antigen is unknown. Other DNA sequences from this sample encode an identical CDR3 as well. Researchers divided each subset's genomic DNA evenly across several immunoSEQ plates. Profiling relied on immunoSEQ multiplex PCR, and the TCRdb table lists in-frame clones only, not all of them. The sample holds roughly 1 million clones, under 80% seen once. V was pared by 3 bases and J by 3 bases, with 8 bases between. Germline CDR1 reads MDHEN; CDR2 reads SYDVKM. This CDR3 spans 13 amino acids. The data were taken from a study of shared clonotypes between healthy human individuals. Study results and caveats: The study found about 5% of naive CD4 clonotypes shared across four donors.

The sample was memory CD4+ T cells sorted from blood. Subset reported: CD45RA-negative fraction. The sequence derives from a man aged 18 to 29 in good health. V usage is TRBV28 and J usage is TRBJ2-5; D perhaps matches TRBD2 (5 bases). CDR3: CASSLTGKETQYF. CDR3 nucleotide sequence: TGTGCCAGCAGTTTGACGGGGAAAGAGACCCAGTACTTC.